The rows below give T cell receptor beta chains drawn from one sample of a study of blood T cell repertoires in COVID-19. Data came from immunoSEQ multiplex PCR; TCRdb stores just in-frame clones and leaves some out. Here the sample spans 150,000 or so clones, about 85% being singletons. Sequencing was performed on peripheral blood. The receptors come from a human donor in a cohort sampled during active COVID-19. Each CDR3 is given with its conserved first and last residue. D genes are given only for firm matches. The listing skips clone size in some rows; elsewhere it reads once, few, many or a size class.

d_call,v_call,cdr3_length,clone_size,j_call,cdr3_aa,cdr3_nt
TRBD1,TRBV5-1,14,-,TRBJ2-7,CASSSTGGTYEQYF,TGCGCCAGCAGCTCGACAGGGGGTACCTACGAGCAGTACTTC
-,TRBV20-1,14,-,TRBJ2-1,CSASYGTHYNEQFF,TGCAGTGCTAGTTACGGGACTCATTACAATGAGCAGTTCTTC
-,TRBV7-3,13,-,TRBJ1-2,CASSQQGDYGYTF,TGTGCCAGCAGCCAACAGGGTGACTATGGCTACACCTTC
-,TRBV3-1/TRBV3-2,15,-,TRBJ1-5,CASSTGTGRTQPQHF,TGTGCCAGCAGCACCGGGACGGGGAGGACTCAGCCCCAGCATTTT
TRBD2,TRBV2,17,-,TRBJ2-5,CASSPLGLAGHKETQYF,TGTGCCAGCAGTCCACTGGGACTAGCGGGACATAAAGAGACCCAGTACTTC
TRBD2,TRBV6-5,14,-,TRBJ2-2,CASSGGIETGELFF,TGTGCCAGCAGCGGGGGGATCGAGACCGGGGAGCTGTTTTTT
TRBD1,TRBV5-5,15,-,TRBJ2-2,CASSLSDRDSKELFF,TGTGCCAGCAGCTTATCCGACAGGGATAGCAAGGAGCTGTTTTTT
TRBD1,TRBV2,13,once,TRBJ1-6,CASRGVSKGATSF,TGTGCCAGCAGGGGGGTATCGAAGGGGGCGACCAGTTTT
TRBD2,TRBV6-1,15,-,TRBJ2-7,CASSEPPGGPYEQYF,TGTGCCAGCAGTGAACCCCCGGGAGGGCCGTACGAGCAGTACTTC
-,TRBV3-1/TRBV3-2,14,once,TRBJ2-7,CASSQPGNTYEQYF,TGTGCCAGCAGCCAACCAGGTAATACCTACGAGCAGTACTTC
-,TRBV19,11,once,TRBJ2-7,CASSSVDEQYF,TGTGCCAGTAGTAGCGTCGACGAGCAGTACTTC
-,TRBV19,14,-,TRBJ2-7,CASSLNGHNYEQYF,TGTGCCAGTAGTCTAAATGGACACAACTACGAGCAGTACTTC
-,TRBV28,16,-,TRBJ2-7,CASSSTSSSLSYEQYF,TGTGCCAGCAGTTCCACTAGTAGCTCTCTCTCCTACGAGCAGTACTTC
-,TRBV7-3,15,-,TRBJ2-3,CASSEGSRSADTQYF,TGTGCCAGCAGCGAGGGATCCAGGTCAGCAGATACGCAGTATTTT
TRBD1,TRBV27,14,-,TRBJ1-4,CASSTRDRNEKLFF,TGTGCCAGCAGCACCCGGGACAGGAATGAAAAACTGTTTTTT
TRBD1,TRBV2,15,-,TRBJ2-3,CASSPETGVGDTQYF,TGTGCCAGCAGTCCCGAGACAGGGGTTGGAGATACGCAGTATTTT
TRBD2,TRBV7-8,19,-,TRBJ2-5,CASSQRRYPYGRAGETQYF,TGTGCCAGCAGCCAGAGGAGATACCCCTACGGGAGGGCCGGAGAGACCCAGTACTTC
-,TRBV5-8,14,-,TRBJ1-4,CASSSRRVVEKLFF,TGTGCCAGCAGCTCCCGCAGGGTGGTTGAAAAACTGTTTTTT
-,TRBV5-1,13,-,TRBJ1-2,CASSFETNYGYTF,TGCGCCAGCAGCTTTGAGACTAACTATGGCTACACCTTC
-,TRBV5-6,14,-,TRBJ2-5,CASSLTATQETQYF,TGTGCCAGCAGCTTGACAGCCACCCAAGAGACCCAGTACTTC
TRBD2,TRBV6-1,15,once,TRBJ2-7,CASSEAASGVYEQYF,TGTGCCAGCAGTGAAGCGGCTAGCGGGGTCTACGAGCAGTACTTC
-,TRBV6-5,16,-,TRBJ2-3,CASSYGTAPRVDTQYF,TGTGCCAGCAGTTACGGAACGGCTCCCCGGGTAGATACGCAGTATTTT
TRBD2,TRBV13,16,-,TRBJ2-3,CASSLWSWAGGDTQYF,TGTGCCAGCAGCTTATGGTCCTGGGCGGGGGGAGATACGCAGTATTTT
TRBD2,TRBV5-5,15,-,TRBJ2-7,CASSLAGGRWGEQYF,TGTGCCAGCAGCTTGGCGGGGGGGCGTTGGGGCGAGCAGTACTTC
-,TRBV5-1,16,once,TRBJ1-3,CASSLDGQSSGNTIYF,TGCGCCAGCAGCTTGGACGGACAGTCCTCTGGAAACACCATATATTTT
-,TRBV25-1,16,-,TRBJ2-6,CASSDLYSSGANVLTF,TGTGCCAGCAGTGACCTATACAGCTCTGGGGCCAACGTCCTGACTTTC
-,TRBV29-1,11,-,TRBJ1-2,CSVVENYGYTF,TGCAGCGTTGTGGAGAACTATGGCTACACCTTC
TRBD1,TRBV6-2/TRBV6-3,12,-,TRBJ1-1,CASSRDRVEAFF,TGTGCCAGCAGCCGGGACAGGGTCGAAGCTTTCTTT
TRBD1,TRBV11-2,15,-,TRBJ1-1,CASSLADRGHTEAFF,TGTGCCAGCAGCTTAGCTGACAGGGGGCACACTGAAGCTTTCTTT
-,TRBV25-1,15,-,TRBJ1-4,CASSEYLGANEKLFF,TGTGCCAGCAGTGAATATCTCGGGGCTAATGAAAAACTGTTTTTT
TRBD2,TRBV5-1,18,-,TRBJ2-3,CASSLGGSGSTSTDTQYF,TGCGCCAGCAGCTTGGGTGGTAGCGGGAGTACTAGCACAGATACGCAGTATTTT
TRBD2,TRBV15,15,-,TRBJ2-7,CATSRETSGQYEQYF,TGTGCCACCAGCAGGGAGACTAGCGGCCAATACGAGCAGTACTTC
-,TRBV12-3/TRBV12-4,13,once,TRBJ2-3,CASTLFNTDTQYF,TGTGCCAGCACCCTATTTAACACAGATACGCAGTATTTT
-,TRBV7-2,13,-,TRBJ1-2,CASSLVSTYGYTF,TGTGCCAGCAGCTTAGTTAGCACCTATGGCTACACCTTC
-,TRBV30,13,few,TRBJ1-1,CALMVGGWTEAFF,TGTGCGTTAATGGTGGGCGGGTGGACTGAAGCTTTCTTT
-,TRBV9,15,-,TRBJ2-1,CASSPREKSYNEQFF,TGTGCCAGCAGCCCTCGTGAGAAGTCCTACAATGAGCAGTTCTTC
-,TRBV4-1,17,-,TRBJ1-4,CASSQEMFQNGNEKLFF,TGCGCCAGCAGCCAAGAAATGTTTCAGAACGGGAATGAAAAACTGTTTTTT